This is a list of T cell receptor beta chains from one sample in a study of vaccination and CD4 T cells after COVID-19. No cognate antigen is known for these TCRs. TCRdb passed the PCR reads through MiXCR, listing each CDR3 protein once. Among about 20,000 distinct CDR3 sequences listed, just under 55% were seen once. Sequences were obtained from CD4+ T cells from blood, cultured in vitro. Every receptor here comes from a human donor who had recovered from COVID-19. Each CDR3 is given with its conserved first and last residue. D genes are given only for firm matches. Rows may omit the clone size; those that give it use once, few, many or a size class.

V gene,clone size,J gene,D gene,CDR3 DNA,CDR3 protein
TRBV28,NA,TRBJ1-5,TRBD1,TGTGCCAGCAGTTTATCCCTACCGACAGGGAGAAGGCAGCCCCAGCATTTT,CASSLSLPTGRRQPQHF
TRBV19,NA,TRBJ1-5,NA,TGTGCCAGTAGTATAGGGGGTGTGAGTAGCAATCAGCCCCAGCATTTT,CASSIGGVSSNQPQHF
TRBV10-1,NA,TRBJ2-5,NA,TGCGCCAGCAGTGAAAACCCAGAGACCCAGTACTTC,CASSENPETQYF
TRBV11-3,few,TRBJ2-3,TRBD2,TGTGCCAGCAGCTCCACGCGATGGGGCGGGGGGGCTGGTGATACGCAGTATTTT,CASSSTRWGGGAGDTQYF
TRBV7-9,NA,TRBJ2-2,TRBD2,TGTGCCAGCAGCTTAAATCGGGGGGGCACCGGGGAGCTGTTTTTT,CASSLNRGGTGELFF
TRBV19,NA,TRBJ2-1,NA,TGTGCCAGTAGTACCGCGGGTTACAATGAGCAGTTCTTC,CASSTAGYNEQFF
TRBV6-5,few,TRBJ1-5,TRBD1,TGTGCCAGCAGTTATTCCGGGACAGTTTATAGCAATCAGCCCCAGCATTTT,CASSYSGTVYSNQPQHF
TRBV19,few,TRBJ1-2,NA,TGTGCCAGTAGTATTGAGGGAGGGTATGGCTACACCTTC,CASSIEGGYGYTF
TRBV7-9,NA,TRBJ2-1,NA,TGTGCCAGCAGCCTCAAAGGCCAGGGCGAGCAGTTCTTC,CASSLKGQGEQFF
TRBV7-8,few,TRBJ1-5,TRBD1,TGTGCCAGCAGCCTGCGGACAGGGGATAGCAATCAGCCCCAGCATTTT,CASSLRTGDSNQPQHF
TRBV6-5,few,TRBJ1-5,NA,TGTGCCAGCAGTTCTCAGGGTAATCAGCCCCAGCATTTT,CASSSQGNQPQHF
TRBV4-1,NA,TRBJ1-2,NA,TGCGCCAGCAGCCAAGCGGTGGCGAACTATGGCTACACCTTC,CASSQAVANYGYTF
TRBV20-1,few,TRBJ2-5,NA,TGCAGTGCTAGGGACCGACTGGGCCAAGAGACCCAGTACTTC,CSARDRLGQETQYF
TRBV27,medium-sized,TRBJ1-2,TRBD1,TGTGCCAGAAGAAGACAGGGCGCCTTC,CARRRQGAF
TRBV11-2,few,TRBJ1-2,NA,TGTGCCAGCAGCTCCCTTTCGGGACCGGGGTATGGCTACACCTTC,CASSSLSGPGYGYTF
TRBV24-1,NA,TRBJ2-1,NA,TGTGCCACCAGTGCATCCGGGACTCAGCCATACAATGAGCAGTTCTTC,CATSASGTQPYNEQFF
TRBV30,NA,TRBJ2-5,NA,TGTGCATCTCACAGCTGGGGGAGGGAGACCCAGTACTTC,CASHSWGRETQYF
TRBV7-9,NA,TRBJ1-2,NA,TGTGCCAGCAGCTCCCCTCTACCGACAGGATCTAACTATGGCTACACCTTC,CASSSPLPTGSNYGYTF
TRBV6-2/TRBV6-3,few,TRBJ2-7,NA,TGTGCCAGCAGTTACTCGATTCAGGAGGTGAGGGGCGAGCAGTACTTC,CASSYSIQEVRGEQYF
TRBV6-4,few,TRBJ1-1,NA,TGTGCCAGCAGTTCGGAGGAGAGCACTGAAGCTTTCTTT,CASSSEESTEAFF
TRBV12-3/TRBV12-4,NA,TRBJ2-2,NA,TGTGCCAGCAGTTTATCGGCGGGGGCCCACACCGGGGAGCTGTTTTTT,CASSLSAGAHTGELFF
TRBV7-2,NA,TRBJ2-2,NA,TGTGCCAGCAGCTTAGCGCTAGGAGCCGGGGAGCTGTTTTTT,CASSLALGAGELFF
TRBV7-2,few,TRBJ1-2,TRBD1,TGTGCCAGCAGCTTAGGGGTAGGGGACAGGGGGCCCGGCTACACCTTC,CASSLGVGDRGPGYTF
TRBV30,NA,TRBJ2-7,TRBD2,TGTGCCTGGAGTGTACGAGGACTAGCGGGAGGGCCCAAATACTTC,CAWSVRGLAGGPKYF
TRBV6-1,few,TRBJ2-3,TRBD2,TGTGCCAGCAGCCCACTAGCGAGCACAGATACGCAGTATTTT,CASSPLASTDTQYF
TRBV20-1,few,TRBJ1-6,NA,TGCAGTGCTTCACCAGCCGGACGCCGTGGGGATTCACCCCTCCACTTT,CSASPAGRRGDSPLHF
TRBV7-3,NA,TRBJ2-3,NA,TGTGCCAGCAGCTTAGCCGGGCCTGACGATACGCAGTATTTT,CASSLAGPDDTQYF
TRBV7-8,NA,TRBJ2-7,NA,TGTGCCAGCAGCACGCGGGGTGGGAGGTCCTCCTACGAGCAGTACTTC,CASSTRGGRSSYEQYF
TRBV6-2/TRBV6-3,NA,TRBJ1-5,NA,TGTGCCAGCAGTTCCCCATATCGCTACACCCCAGAACAGCCCCAGCATTTT,CASSSPYRYTPEQPQHF
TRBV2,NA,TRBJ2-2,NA,TGTGCCAGCTGGCCGGGAACCGGGGAGCTGTTTTTT,CASWPGTGELFF
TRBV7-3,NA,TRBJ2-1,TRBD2,TGTGCCAGCAGCTCTCAAGCCGGAGGACTAGCGGGAGATGGGAATGAGCAGTTCTTC,CASSSQAGGLAGDGNEQFF
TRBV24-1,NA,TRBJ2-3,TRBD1,TGTGCCACCAGTGACCCGGGACAGGGAAGCACAGATACGCAGTATTTT,CATSDPGQGSTDTQYF
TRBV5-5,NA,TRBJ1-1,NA,TGTGCCAGCAGTCCGCCGGTCTTCACTGAAGCTTTCTTT,CASSPPVFTEAFF
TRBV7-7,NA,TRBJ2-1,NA,TGTGCCAGCAGCTTACTCCCGACAGTTAGCTCCTACAATGAGCAGTTCTTC,CASSLLPTVSSYNEQFF
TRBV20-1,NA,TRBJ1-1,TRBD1,TGCAGTGCTAGAGAACCCGGCAGGGGGCAGGGGAACACTGAAGCTTTCTTT,CSAREPGRGQGNTEAFF
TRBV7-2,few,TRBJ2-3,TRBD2,TGTGCCAGCATCGACACGGGACTAGCCACAGATACGCAGTATTTT,CASIDTGLATDTQYF
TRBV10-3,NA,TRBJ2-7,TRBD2,TGTGCCACCGTAGCGGGGGCCTACGAGCAGTACTTC,CATVAGAYEQYF
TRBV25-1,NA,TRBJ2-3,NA,TGTGCCAGCAGTGGGGGATCGGGCGGGGTTGCTAGCACAGATACGCAGTATTTT,CASSGGSGGVASTDTQYF
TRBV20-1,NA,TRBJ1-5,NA,TGCAGTGCTAGGACGGACGAGGGTGGCAATCAGCCCCAGCATTTT,CSARTDEGGNQPQHF
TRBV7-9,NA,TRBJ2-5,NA,TGTGCCAGCAGCTTATGGGACACCCAAGAGACCCAGTACTTC,CASSLWDTQETQYF
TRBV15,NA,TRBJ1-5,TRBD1,TGTGCCACCAGCAGAAACAGGGGGCTTGGTCAGCCCCAGCATTTT,CATSRNRGLGQPQHF
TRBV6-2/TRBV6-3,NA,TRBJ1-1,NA,TGTGCCAGCAGAACCACAGGGAACACTGAAGCTTTCTTT,CASRTTGNTEAFF
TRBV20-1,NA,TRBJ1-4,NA,TGCAGTGCTAGAGATCAAGTGGGGACAGAAAAACTGTTTTTT,CSARDQVGTEKLFF
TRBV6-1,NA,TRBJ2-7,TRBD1,TGTGCCAGCAGTGGATACCGGGACAGGAGCTCCTACGAGCAGTACTTC,CASSGYRDRSSYEQYF
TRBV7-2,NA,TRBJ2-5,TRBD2,TGTGCCAGCAGCTTAAACCCTAGCGGGCAAGAGACCCAGTACTTC,CASSLNPSGQETQYF
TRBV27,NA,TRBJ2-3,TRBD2,TGTGCCAGCAGTTTATCAAGGGTTAGCGGGGGGGCAACAGATACGCAGTATTTT,CASSLSRVSGGATDTQYF
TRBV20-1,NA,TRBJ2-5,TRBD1,TGCAGTGCCTTGGACAGGGGTTTGGAGACCCAGTACTTC,CSALDRGLETQYF
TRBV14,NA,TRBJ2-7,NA,TGTGCCAGCAGCCCTACCGGAAAAGGGTCCTACGAGCAGTACTTC,CASSPTGKGSYEQYF
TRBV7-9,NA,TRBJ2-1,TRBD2,TGTGCCAGCAGCCCTCCGGGACTAGCGGGAGGGGAGCAGTTCTTC,CASSPPGLAGGEQFF
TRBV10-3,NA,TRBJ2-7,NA,TGTGCCATCAGCGGTCCGTCCTACGAGCAGTACTTC,CAISGPSYEQYF
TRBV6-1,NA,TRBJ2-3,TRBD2,TGTGCCAGCAGTGAAACCCTAGCGGGAGGGACAGATACGCAGTATTTT,CASSETLAGGTDTQYF
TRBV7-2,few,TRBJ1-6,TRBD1,TGTGCCAGCAGCATCCCGGGACAGGTGCTTTCACCCCTCCACTTT,CASSIPGQVLSPLHF
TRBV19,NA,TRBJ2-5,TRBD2,TGTGCCAGTAGTATTAGCACTAGCGGGGGGCAAGAGACCCAGTACTTC,CASSISTSGGQETQYF
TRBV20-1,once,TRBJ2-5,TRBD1,TGCAGTGCGGGGGGACAGGGGGCGAAGGAAGAGACCCAGTACTTC,CSAGGQGAKEETQYF